A selection of T cell receptor beta chains follows, all from one sample in a study of T-cell reconstitution after alpha-beta-depleted transplantation in children. Via MiXCR, TCRdb re-called the PCR reads, giving one row per CDR3 protein. The data hold just over 950,000 distinct CDR3 sequences, with roughly 31% observed a single time. Sequenced material: PBMCs, mostly from graft donor cells, taken 360 days after TCRalphabeta/CD19-depleted stem cell transplant. These receptors all stem from a boy under three years old who had a stem cell transplant for SCID, so the T cells may come from the graft donor. CDR3s leave out the opening cysteine and the closing phenylalanine or tryptophan. Each record gives: J gene, V gene, clone size, CDR3 protein. Clone size appears in some rows only: once, few, many, or a class for an expanded clone.

TRBJ1-2 | TRBV5-1 | - | ASSGQGKSDGYT
TRBJ2-5 | TRBV18 | - | ASSPGQGVQETQY
TRBJ1-1 | TRBV12-3/TRBV12-4 | few | ASSLGEEAF
TRBJ2-7 | TRBV4-2 | few | ASSQPGGGYEQY
TRBJ2-1 | TRBV4-2 | - | ASSQDEDLYSYNEQF
TRBJ2-2 | TRBV12-3/TRBV12-4 | - | ASTSTRYTGELF
TRBJ2-5 | TRBV25-1 | - | ASSDPKGPKETQY
TRBJ2-4 | TRBV20-1 | few | SAYLPNIQY
TRBJ2-3 | TRBV11-1 | few | ASSRLTTSGGETDTQY
TRBJ2-7 | TRBV4-2 | few | ASSQIVGQGAYEQY
TRBJ1-1 | TRBV12-3/TRBV12-4 | few | ASSRQGRGTEAF
TRBJ1-5 | TRBV9 | - | ASSAGQGYNQPQH
TRBJ2-2 | TRBV28 | - | ASTTGTANTGELF
TRBJ2-5 | TRBV20-1 | - | SRVRGETQY
TRBJ2-5 | TRBV7-6 | - | ASSLGPWEVETQY
TRBJ2-3 | TRBV5-1 | - | ASSLWGRITDTQY
TRBJ2-2 | TRBV5-5 | - | ASAAWTVRNTGELF
TRBJ2-3 | TRBV24-1 | - | ATSDPRDRTDTQY
TRBJ2-2 | TRBV5-1 | - | ASSGRQGVGTGELF
TRBJ2-3 | TRBV27 | many | ASYPGTGGPSDTQY
TRBJ2-7 | TRBV20-1 | - | SASGTGVSYEQY
TRBJ2-5 | TRBV6-1 | - | ASGGGQETQY
TRBJ2-7 | TRBV13 | - | ASRRAGLSYEQY
TRBJ1-6 | TRBV5-1 | few | ASSPGGTGGSPLH